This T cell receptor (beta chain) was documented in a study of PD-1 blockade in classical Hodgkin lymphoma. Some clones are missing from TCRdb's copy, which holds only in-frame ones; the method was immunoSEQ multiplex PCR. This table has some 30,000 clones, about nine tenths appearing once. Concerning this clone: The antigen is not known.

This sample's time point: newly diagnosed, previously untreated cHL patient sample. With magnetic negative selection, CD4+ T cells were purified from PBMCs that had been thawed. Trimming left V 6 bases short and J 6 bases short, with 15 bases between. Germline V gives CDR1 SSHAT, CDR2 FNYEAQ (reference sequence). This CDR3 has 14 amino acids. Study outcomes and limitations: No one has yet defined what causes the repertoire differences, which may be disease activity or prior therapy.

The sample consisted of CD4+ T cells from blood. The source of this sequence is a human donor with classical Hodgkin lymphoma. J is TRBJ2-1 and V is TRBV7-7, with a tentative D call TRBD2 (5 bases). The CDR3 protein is CASSPGGSVNEQFF. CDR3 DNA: TGTGCCAGCAGTCCCGGAGGATCGGTCAATGAGCAGTTCTTC.